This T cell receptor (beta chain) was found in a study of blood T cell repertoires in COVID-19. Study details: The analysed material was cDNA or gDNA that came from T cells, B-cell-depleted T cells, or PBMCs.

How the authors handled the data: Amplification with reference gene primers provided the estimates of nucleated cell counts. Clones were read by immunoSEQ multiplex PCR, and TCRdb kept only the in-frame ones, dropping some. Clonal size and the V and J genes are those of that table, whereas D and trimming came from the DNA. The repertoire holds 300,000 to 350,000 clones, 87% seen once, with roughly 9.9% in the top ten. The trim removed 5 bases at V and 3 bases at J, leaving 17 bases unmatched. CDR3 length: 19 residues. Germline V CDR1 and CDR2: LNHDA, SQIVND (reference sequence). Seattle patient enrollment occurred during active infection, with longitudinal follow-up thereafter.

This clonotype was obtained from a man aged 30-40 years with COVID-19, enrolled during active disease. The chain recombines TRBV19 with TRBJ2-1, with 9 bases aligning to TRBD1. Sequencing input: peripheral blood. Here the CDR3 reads CASSAYRGQATSSYNEQFF. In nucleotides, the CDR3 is TGTGCCAGTAGTGCCTACAGGGGGCAGGCGACTAGCAGCTACAATGAGCAGTTCTTC.